This T cell receptor (beta chain) was recorded in a study of cytomegalovirus exposure and HLA in healthy donors. On the study more broadly: There were over 350 genotyped donors. Of these, about 80% fell in the genetic ancestry cluster associated with self-reported Caucasian donors.

In regard to this clone: Its target is unknown.

Study results and limitations: The authors judged a highly shared variant cluster likely a sequencing artifact.

In the PCR, 60 Vbeta and 13 Jbeta primers were used. The method was immunoSEQ multiplex PCR; TCRdb's version includes in-frame clones alone and lacks a portion of them. The table shows roughly 130,000 clones, with 75% to 85% occurring only once. This CDR3 has 16 amino acids. V lost 1 base to trimming and J lost 1 base; unmatched junction nucleotides: 4. Germline CDR1 reads SGHDT; CDR2 reads YYEEEE. The receptor's source is a female donor in good health and CMV-seronegative. The chain is built from TRBV5-6 and TRBJ2-3; 9 bases map to TRBD2. Sequences were obtained from PBMCs. The CDR3 DNA is TGTGCCAGCAGCTTGTCAAGGACTAGCGGCACAGATACGCAGTATTTT. Protein product: CASSLSRTSGTDTQYF.